What follows is one T cell receptor beta chain and its context. Its antigen has not been determined. It has no much larger one-base neighbor in the sample; base qualities were not kept. The library was made by the immunoSEQ multiplex PCR assay. TCRdb stores this immuneACCESS table with in-frame sequences only. Part of the clones is absent; in the studies checked, under half of the shortfall reflects unresolved V genes, and no reason is known for the rest. The sample table holds some 80,000 clones, of which under 90% were seen once. The ten largest clones capture approximately 6% of the sample. The CDR3 starts with the cysteine, ends with the phenylalanine, and has 13 residues. CDR3 DNA only is kept here, 39 bases in frame from base 1. V is pared back by 0 bases and J by 6 bases, with 7 bases lying between the germline termini. The germline V gene encodes CDR1 SGHRS and CDR2 YFSETQ. The data originate from a study of control samples from healthy donors and cancer patients (TCRdb year 2020).

The clonotype comes from a man between 45 and 60 years old in good health. The sample comprised blood. This receptor chain uses TRBV5-1 and TRBJ2-1; confidence is insufficient to name the D gene. The nucleotide sequence reads as follows: TGCGCCAGCAGCTTGGATTTGGGCAATGAGCAGTTCTTC. The encoded protein is CASSLDLGNEQFF.